This T cell receptor beta chain originates from a study of cytomegalovirus exposure and HLA in healthy donors. This clone came up once. Trimming took 6 bases from V and 1 from J; bases not matched to a gene: 6. CDR3 length equals 16 residues. Germline CDR1 SNHLY, CDR2 FYNNEI. Sequencing was performed with immunoSEQ multiplex PCR; in TCRdb, only in-frame clones are kept and a portion is missing. The sample carries about 200,000 clones, roughly 80% recorded once. The chain joins TRBV2 to TRBJ1-1, with 12 bases aligning to TRBD1. The origin of this receptor is a woman aged 18-35 years in good health and CMV-seronegative. Sequencing used PBMCs. CDR3: CASRGQGASKNTEAFF. CDR3 sequence (DNA): TGTGCCAGCAGGGGACAGGGGGCGTCTAAGAACACTGAAGCTTTCTTT.